This T cell receptor (beta chain) was sequenced during a study of blood T cell repertoires in COVID-19. Study as a whole: In each case, the material was cDNA or gDNA derived from T cells, B-cell-depleted T cells, or PBMCs.

Each participant's cohort was designated according to participant-reported clinical history. During the 2 weeks before they entered the study, exposed participants had met someone with a PCR-confirmed or clinician-diagnosed COVID-19 case. The CDR3 covers 13 residues. Per the germline V gene, CDR1 is SEHNR and CDR2 is FQNEAQ (reference sequence). Trimming shortened V by 6 bases and J by 2 bases, and 10 bases separated the two germline ends. Authors' data handling: Researchers report that nucleated cell counts were estimated from reference gene primer amplification. Profiled with immunoSEQ multiplex PCR; TCRdb holds only in-frame clones, not every one. D and trimming were read from the DNA, whereas the V and J calls and clone size are those reported in that table. Seen here are about 270,000 clones, around 93% observed once, and the top ten hold approximately 3%.

This TCR derives from a middle-aged man who had been exposed to COVID-19. Material for sequencing was PBMCs or T cells enriched from blood (not recorded which). This chain uses TRBV7-9 with TRBJ1-1; possible D gene TRBD1, 5 bases. Here the CDR3 reads CASSSDSNTEAFF. The CDR3 coding sequence is TGTGCCAGCAGTTCTGACAGTAACACTGAAGCTTTCTTT.